The clone carrying this T cell receptor (beta chain) occurred a few times. This specimen comes from a study of OX40 agonist ivuxolimab in advanced cancers. Overall study context: The patients received agonistic anti-OX40 (CD134) antibody ivuxolimab. Of the participants, under 50% had some prior anti-PD-1, anti-PD-L1 or anti-CTLA-4 therapy, which was allowed.

Sequencing was performed with immunoSEQ multiplex PCR; in TCRdb, only in-frame clones are kept and a portion is missing. The top ten hold about 11% of the sample, which has 9,500 to 15,000 clones, around 66% seen once. Sequencing was performed on CD4+ or CD8+ T cells sorted from blood, taken in a trial of the OX40 agonist ivuxolimab. This clonotype was sampled from an adult with an advanced solid tumor such as melanoma, head and neck, liver or kidney cancer.

The CDR3 DNA follows: TGTGCCAGCAGCCTACGGGGAAGCGGGAGGGCCGATGACGAGCAGTACTTC. It is translated as CASSLRGSGRADDEQYF. The chain joins TRBV7-9 to TRBJ2-7, with 10 bases aligning to TRBD2. Germline V CDR1 and CDR2: SEHNR, FQNEAQ (reference sequence). J gave up 5 bases and V 5 bases, and 15 bases lay outside the gene matches. The CDR3 is 17 residues long.